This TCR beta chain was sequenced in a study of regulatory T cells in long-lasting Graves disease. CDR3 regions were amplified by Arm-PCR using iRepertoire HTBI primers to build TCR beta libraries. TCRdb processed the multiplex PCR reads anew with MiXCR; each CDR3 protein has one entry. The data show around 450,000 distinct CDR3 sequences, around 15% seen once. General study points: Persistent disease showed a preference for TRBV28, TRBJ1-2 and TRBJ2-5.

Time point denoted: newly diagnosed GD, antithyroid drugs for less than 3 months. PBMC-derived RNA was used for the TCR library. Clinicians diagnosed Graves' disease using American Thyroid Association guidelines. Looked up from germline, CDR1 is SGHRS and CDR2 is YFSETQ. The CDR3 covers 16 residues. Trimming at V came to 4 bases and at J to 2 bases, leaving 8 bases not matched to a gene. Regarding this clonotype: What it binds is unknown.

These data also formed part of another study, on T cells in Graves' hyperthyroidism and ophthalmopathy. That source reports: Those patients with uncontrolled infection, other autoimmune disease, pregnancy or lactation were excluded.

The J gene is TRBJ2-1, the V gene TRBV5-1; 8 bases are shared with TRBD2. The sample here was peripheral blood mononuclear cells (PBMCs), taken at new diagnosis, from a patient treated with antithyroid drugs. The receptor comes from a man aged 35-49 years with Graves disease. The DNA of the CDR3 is TGCGCCAGCAGCGACTCCGGGACTAGAACCTACAATGAGCAGTTCTTC. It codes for CASSDSGTRTYNEQFF.